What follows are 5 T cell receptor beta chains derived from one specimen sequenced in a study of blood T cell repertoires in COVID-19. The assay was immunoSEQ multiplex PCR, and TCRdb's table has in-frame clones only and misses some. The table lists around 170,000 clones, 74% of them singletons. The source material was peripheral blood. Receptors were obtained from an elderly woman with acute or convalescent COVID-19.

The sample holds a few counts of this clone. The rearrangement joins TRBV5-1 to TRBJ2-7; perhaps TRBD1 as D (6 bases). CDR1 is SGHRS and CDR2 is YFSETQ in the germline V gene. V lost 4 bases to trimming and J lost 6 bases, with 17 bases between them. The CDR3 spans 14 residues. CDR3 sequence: CASSMDRISSEQYF. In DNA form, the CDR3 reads TGCGCCAGCAGCATGGACAGAATCTCTTCCGAGCAGTACTTC.

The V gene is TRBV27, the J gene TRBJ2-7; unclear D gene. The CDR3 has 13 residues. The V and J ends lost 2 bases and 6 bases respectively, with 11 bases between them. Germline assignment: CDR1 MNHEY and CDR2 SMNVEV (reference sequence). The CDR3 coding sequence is TGTGCCAGCAGTTTAGGTGGAGAGCGCGAGCAGTACTTC. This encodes CASSLGGEREQYF.

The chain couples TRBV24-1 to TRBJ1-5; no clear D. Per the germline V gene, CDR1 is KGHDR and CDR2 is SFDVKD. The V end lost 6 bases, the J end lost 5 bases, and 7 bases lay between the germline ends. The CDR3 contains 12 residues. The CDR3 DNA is TGTGCCACCAGTTCAGAGGATCAGCCCCAGCATTTT. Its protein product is CATSSEDQPQHF.

DNA for the CDR3: TGTGCCTGGAGTACTTCCTCTGGAAACACCATATATTTT. Translated, it gives CAWSTSSGNTIYF. V is TRBV30 and J is TRBJ1-3; no definite D call. Trimming stripped 2 bases from V and 0 bases from J, with 5 bases between. Germline assignment: CDR1 GTSNPN and CDR2 SVGIG (reference sequence). The CDR3 is 13 amino acids.

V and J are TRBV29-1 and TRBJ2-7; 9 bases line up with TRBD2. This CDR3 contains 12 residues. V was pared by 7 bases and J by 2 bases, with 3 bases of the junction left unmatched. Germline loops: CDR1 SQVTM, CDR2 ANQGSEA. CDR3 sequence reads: CSALAGTYEQYF. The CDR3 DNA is TGCAGCGCTCTAGCGGGGACCTACGAGCAGTACTTC.